These 27 T cell receptor beta chains share one sample of origin, sequenced in a study of cytomegalovirus exposure and HLA in healthy donors. Libraries were prepared by immunoSEQ multiplex PCR; TCRdb keeps only in-frame clonotypes and omits some of them. Among fewer than 400,000 clones listed, roughly 89% were seen once. Sequenced sample: PBMCs. The receptor source for this set is a woman aged 18-29 years in good health and CMV-seronegative.

V gene TRBV5-1 combines with J gene TRBJ1-4, with D unclear. The CDR3 consists of 15 residues. CDR1 is SGHRS, CDR2 YFSETQ, per germline. V lost 0 bases, J lost 4 bases, and 10 bases lay in between. CDR3 in amino acids: CASSLAIGDNEKLFF. The CDR3 DNA reads as TGCGCCAGCAGCTTGGCCATCGGGGATAATGAAAAACTGTTTTTT.

The V gene is TRBV13, the J gene TRBJ2-1; the D gene is possibly TRBD1 (7 bases). Trimming pared 1 base from V and 7 bases from J, leaving 8 bases between. The CDR3 is made up of 13 amino acids. CDR1 is PRHDT, CDR2 FYEKMQ, per germline (reference sequence). CDR3 in amino acids: CASSLAGGNEQFF. CDR3 bases: TGTGCCAGCAGCTTAGCAGGGGGGAATGAGCAGTTCTTC.

The V call is TRBV2, the J call TRBJ2-1; 11 bases match TRBD2. Germline-derived CDR1 and CDR2 are SNHLY and FYNNEI. The CDR3 runs to 15 residues. V trimming: 8 bases; J trimming: 5 bases; junction bases outside the gene matches: 8. The CDR3, as DNA: TGTGCCAGCCCCCCGGGACTAGCGGCAAACAATGAGCAGTTCTTC. Translation gives CASPPGLAANNEQFF.

The table lists this clone with a count of one. CDR3 nucleotide sequence: TGCGCCAGCAGCCAATCCCGGGACAAGGATCAGCCCCAGCATTTT. Residues: CASSQSRDKDQPQHF. This sequence joins TRBV4-3 and TRBJ1-5; perhaps TRBD1 as D (6 bases). Trimming took 2 bases from V and 5 from J, leaving 13 bases between them. The germline V gene has CDR1 LGHNA and CDR2 YSLEER. This CDR3 spans 15 amino acids.

This clone turned up a few times. V is TRBV10-3 and J is TRBJ1-2; D is unclear. Germline CDR1 ENHRY, CDR2 SYGVKD. The CDR3 runs 15 residues. V was pared by 5 bases and J by 0 bases, with 13 bases between. The CDR3 coding sequence is TGTGCCATCAGTCCCCTAGACCGAGCTAACTATGGCTACACCTTC. This sequence encodes CAISPLDRANYGYTF.

The chain is built from TRBV7-8 and TRBJ1-2; possibly TRBD1 for D (5 bases). Germline CDR1 SGHVS, CDR2 FQNEAQ. CDR3 length equals 13 residues. The ends were cut back, 5 bases at V and 0 bases at J, with 7 bases in the middle. CDR3 nucleotides: TGTGCCAGCAGCCCGGGGGCTAACTATGGCTACACCTTC. Translating gives CASSPGANYGYTF.

The CDR3 reads CASGLPPGQLSGNTIYF. In nucleotides, the CDR3 is TGTGCTAGTGGTTTGCCACCGGGACAGTTATCTGGAAACACCATATATTTT. The chain combines TRBV12-5 with TRBJ1-3, with 7 bases that match TRBD1. The V gene's germline CDR1 is LGHNT and CDR2 FRNRAP. J lost 1 base, V lost 2 bases, and 8 bases had no gene match. This CDR3 spans 17 amino acids.

The chain carries TRBV7-3 and TRBJ2-2; 7 nucleotides line up with TRBD2. The trim removed 5 bases at V and 3 bases at J, leaving 9 bases unmatched. Germline loops: CDR1 SGHTA, CDR2 FQGTGA. The CDR3 spans 16 residues. The CDR3 sequence is CASSPKGLGDTGELFF. The CDR3 nucleotides read TGTGCCAGCAGCCCAAAAGGACTAGGGGACACCGGGGAGCTGTTTTTT.

The chain couples TRBV29-1 to TRBJ2-7, with D maybe TRBD1 (5 bases). Germline CDR1 and CDR2: SQVTM and ANQGSEA. This CDR3 is built from 11 residues. Trimming removed 4 bases at V and 2 bases at J, with 6 bases between. The CDR3 nucleotides are TGCAGCGTTGTCAGGGCCTACGAGCAGTACTTC. The encoded protein is CSVVRAYEQYF.

The chain recombines TRBV18 with TRBJ1-1, with a possible D match to TRBD1 (5 bases). Germline V gene sequence: CDR1 KGHSH, CDR2 LQKENI. The CDR3 is 14 amino acids. The V gene lost 4 bases and the J gene lost 1 base, with 10 bases spanning the gap. The CDR3 sequence: CASSHDRRNTEAFF. The CDR3 coding sequence is TGTGCCAGCTCACACGACAGAAGGAACACTGAAGCTTTCTTT.

Written as DNA, the CDR3 is TGTGCCAGCAGCCCGGGGGGGGCGGTACGCGAGCAGTACTTC. Translated: CASSPGGAVREQYF. V gene TRBV7-2 combines with J gene TRBJ2-7; TRBD2 matches 8 bases. Trimming cost V 5 bases and J 6 bases; bases outside gene matches: 9. The V gene's germline CDR1 is SGHTA and CDR2 FQGNSA. The CDR3 loop spans 14 amino acids.

This clone has only one observation. The rearrangement uses TRBV11-3 and TRBJ2-3; D unclear. There are 15 residues in the CDR3. Deletions cut 3 bases from V and 3 bases from J, with 13 bases between. Germline CDR1 and CDR2: SGHNT and YENEEA. The CDR3 DNA follows: TGTGCCAGCAGCTTCGGCGGATTTCAGACAGATACGCAGTATTTT. It yields the protein CASSFGGFQTDTQYF.

This chain uses TRBV6-5 with TRBJ2-1, with TRBD1 as a possible D gene (6 bases). Germline loops: CDR1 MNHEY, CDR2 SVGAGI. The CDR3 runs 14 residues. V lost 5 bases and J 3 bases, leaving 11 bases between the germline ends. This chain's CDR3 is CASSPGHLYNEQFF. The CDR3, as DNA: TGTGCCAGCAGTCCGGGACATCTCTACAATGAGCAGTTCTTC.

This sequence joins TRBV5-6 and TRBJ2-5; D not resolved. In germline, CDR1 is SGHDT, CDR2 YYEEEE. V shed 4 bases and J shed 5 bases, with 12 bases lying between them. There are 13 residues in the CDR3. For the CDR3, the DNA is TGTGCCAGCAGCAAACGTCCCGGGGAGACCCAGTACTTC. Amino acid sequence: CASSKRPGETQYF.

The chain combines TRBV4-3 with TRBJ1-3, with TRBD1 matching 8 bases. The J segment lost 6 bases and the V segment lost 2 bases, leaving 9 bases of the junction unmatched. The germline V gene has CDR1 LGHNA and CDR2 YSLEER. This CDR3 region has 16 residues. CDR3 sequence: CASSQQAQGAENTIYF. Written as DNA, the CDR3 is TGCGCCAGCAGCCAACAAGCCCAGGGGGCTGAAAACACCATATATTTT.

This clone was observed once. The rearrangement links TRBV27 to TRBJ1-5; 10 nucleotides line up with TRBD1. Germline V CDR1 and CDR2: MNHEY, SMNVEV (reference sequence). The ends lost 4 bases at V and 1 base at J; junction bases unmatched: 4. The CDR3 totals 16 residues. This CDR3 reads CASSSLGQGSNQPQHF. CDR3 DNA sequence: TGTGCCAGCAGTTCCCTGGGACAGGGGAGCAATCAGCCCCAGCATTTT.

The chain's CDR3 is CASSLGFAGGRKFF. The CDR3 DNA follows: TGTGCCAGCAGTTTGGGATTTGCGGGAGGGCGGAAGTTCTTC. The J gene is TRBJ2-1, the V gene TRBV6-5, with TRBD2 matching over 9 bases. CDR1 is MNHEY and CDR2 is SVGAGI in the germline V gene. V dropped 4 bases and J dropped 14; count of bases not matched to a gene: 12. This CDR3 region has 14 residues.

This clone was seen once. The chain is built from TRBV19 and TRBJ2-2; possibly TRBD2 for D (5 bases). CDR1 is LNHDA, CDR2 SQIVND, per germline (reference sequence). The CDR3 totals 16 residues. Trimming removed 6 bases from V and 2 bases from J, with 16 bases in between. CDR3 bases: TGTGCCAGTAGCCTCGAGGGCGTAACTAACACCGGGGAGCTGTTTTTT. This codes for CASSLEGVTNTGELFF.

The chain has TRBV27 and TRBJ2-1, with 11 positions matching TRBD2. Germline lookup yields CDR1 MNHEY and CDR2 SMNVEV (reference sequence). This CDR3 contains 20 residues. V gave up 6 bases and J gave up 7 bases; unmatched junction bases: 23. CDR3 DNA sequence: TGTGCCAGCAGACTCGACAGGGCCCGGACTAGCGGGTCTGAAATTAATGAGCAGTTCTTC. Translated: CASRLDRARTSGSEINEQFF.

This clone has only one observation. Relative to the germline gene, one junction end is altered; a read error may explain this. The gene calls are TRBV7-2 and TRBJ2-4, with 8 nucleotides matching TRBD1. This CDR3 is 13 amino acids long. Germline V gene data show CDR1 as SGHTA and CDR2 as FQGNSA. The CDR3 is CASSLVGSGQVIF. The DNA for the CDR3 is TGTGCCAGCAGCTTAGTAGGCTCGGGACAGGTTATCTTC.

A single count supports this clone. This chain joins TRBV27 and TRBJ2-7; D is perhaps TRBD2 (7 bases). Trimming shortened V by 1 base and J by 5 bases, and 18 bases separated the two germline ends. This CDR3 is built from 16 residues. CDR1 is MNHEY, CDR2 SMNVEV, per germline (reference sequence). The CDR3 bases are TGTGCCAGCAGTTTATTCTCCGTAGGGGGGGGGAACGAGCAGTACTTC. This sequence encodes CASSLFSVGGGNEQYF.

The chain has TRBV29-1 and TRBJ2-5; 14 bases agree with TRBD2. J gave up 5 bases and V 2 bases, and 16 bases lay outside the gene matches. Germline CDR1 reads SQVTM; CDR2 reads ANQGSEA. The CDR3 has 19 residues. The CDR3: CSVELPDPTSGRAIETQYF. The CDR3, as DNA: TGCAGCGTTGAACTTCCTGATCCGACTAGCGGGAGGGCCATTGAGACCCAGTACTTC.

This clone was seen just once. The genes are TRBV5-6 and TRBJ2-1, with TRBD1 matching 9 bases. Germline values: CDR1 SGHDT, CDR2 YYEEEE. CDR3 length: 15 amino acids. V trimming: 2 bases; J trimming: 3 bases; junction bases outside the gene matches: 3. In nucleotides, the CDR3 is TGTGCCAGCAGCTTAAGGGACAGGGACTACAATGAGCAGTTCTTC. It translates to CASSLRDRDYNEQFF. Full variable domain (rest looked up from reference TRBV5-6 and TRBJ2-1): DAGVTQSPTHLIKTRGQQVTLRCSPKSGHDTVSWYQQALGQGPQFIFQYYEEEERQRGNFPDRFSGHQFPNYSSELNVNALLLGDSALYLCASSLRDRDYNEQFFGPGTRLTVL.

The chain recombines TRBV28 with TRBJ2-7; D is possibly TRBD2 (6 bases). The CDR3 totals 14 residues. Germline values: CDR1 MDHEN, CDR2 SYDVKM. V was trimmed by 3 bases and J by 7 bases, leaving 16 bases between them. Here the CDR3 DNA reads TGTGCCAGCAGTTTGGCGGGACTCAGCCTAGAGCAGTACTTC. Protein: CASSLAGLSLEQYF. The whole variable domain, remainder taken from reference TRBV28 and TRBJ2-7, is DVKVTQSSRYLVKRTGEKVFLECVQDMDHENMFWYRQDPGLGLRLIYFSYDVKMKEKGDIPEGYSVSREKKERFSLILESASTNQTSMYLCASSLAGLSLEQYFGPGTRLTVT.

This clone was detected only a few times. The chain employs TRBV6-5 and TRBJ1-3, with a possible D match to TRBD1 (5 bases). This CDR3 is built from 13 residues. Germline V gives CDR1 MNHEY, CDR2 SVGAGI. Deletions cut 6 bases from V and 3 bases from J, with 9 bases between. Here the CDR3 reads CASSFGGGNTIYF. CDR3 DNA sequence: TGTGCCAGCAGCTTCGGGGGTGGAAACACCATATATTTT.

The chain has TRBV7-3 and TRBJ2-5, with 8 bases fitting TRBD1. Germline V gene sequence: CDR1 SGHTA, CDR2 FQGTGA. This CDR3 is built from 14 residues. V shed 4 bases, J shed 2 bases, and the junction held 3 bases outside the gene matches. The CDR3 reads CASSSGTGQETQYF. The CDR3 DNA follows: TGTGCCAGCAGCTCAGGGACAGGACAAGAGACCCAGTACTTC. Looking up the rest from reference TRBV7-3 and TRBJ2-5 gives the full variable domain: GAGVSQTPSNKVTEKGKYVELRCDPISGHTALYWYRQSLGQGPEFLIYFQGTGAADDSGLPNDRFFAVRPEGSVSTLKIQRTERGDSAVYLCASSSGTGQETQYFGPGTRLLVL.

The rearrangement uses TRBV4-1 and TRBJ2-1; 9 nucleotides align to TRBD1. Germline values: CDR1 MGHRA, CDR2 YSYEKL. CDR3 size: 13 residues. Trimming cost V 3 bases and J 7 bases; bases outside gene matches: 1. CDR3: CASSHGTGNEQFF. The CDR3 DNA is TGCGCCAGCAGCCATGGGACAGGGAATGAGCAGTTCTTC.